This is a list of T cell receptor beta chains from one sample in a study of blood T cell repertoires in COVID-19. TCRdb keeps only in-frame clones here, not all; method: immunoSEQ multiplex PCR. The data show about 200,000 clones, more than 75% seen once. The sequenced sample consisted of peripheral blood. All receptors come from a middle-aged woman with COVID-19, enrolled during active disease. The CDR3 runs from the conserved cysteine through the conserved F or W. A D gene is named only where the DNA matches it firmly. Clone sizes are given selectively: once, few, many, or a class where the clone is expanded.

>TRBJ1-4|.|TRBV5-6|TRBD1
TGTGCCAGCAGCTTAGGCCGGGACAGGCAGTTTTTT
CASSLGRDRQFF
>TRBJ1-1|.|TRBV6-5|.
TGTGCCAGCAGTTATAGGGGTAAGAACACTGAAGCTTTCTTT
CASSYRGKNTEAFF
>TRBJ2-7|.|TRBV4-1|TRBD1
TGCGCCAGCAGCCAACCGGACAGGGTCTACGAGCAGTACTTC
CASSQPDRVYEQYF
>TRBJ2-1|.|TRBV7-3|.
TGTGCCAGCAGCCACGAGATAGCCTCCTACAATGAGCAGTTCTTC
CASSHEIASYNEQFF
>TRBJ2-7|.|TRBV5-5|TRBD1
TGTGCCAGCAGATCCGGGACAGCTTACGAGCAGTACTTC
CASRSGTAYEQYF
>TRBJ1-5|.|TRBV27|TRBD1
TGTGCCAGCAGTTCCGGGACAGGGAGCAATCAGCCCCAGCATTTT
CASSSGTGSNQPQHF
>TRBJ1-4|.|TRBV28|.
TGTGCCACCGACCCGGGGGCAACTAATGAAAAACTGTTTTTT
CATDPGATNEKLFF
>TRBJ1-1|.|TRBV5-1|.
TGCGCCAGCAGCTTAGGCCAGGGCCTAATCAACACTGAAGCTTTCTTT
CASSLGQGLINTEAFF
>TRBJ2-1|few|TRBV7-3|.
TGTGCCAGCAGCTTAAGTGGAGGCTTGAATGAGCAGTTCTTC
CASSLSGGLNEQFF
>TRBJ2-2|.|TRBV30|TRBD2
TGTGCCTGGATCGGGCTAGCGGGAGCCATAACCGGGGAGCTGTTTTTT
CAWIGLAGAITGELFF
>TRBJ1-2|.|TRBV6-5|.
TGTGCCAGCAGAGGGGGGGACGGCTACACCTTC
CASRGGDGYTF
>TRBJ2-7|.|TRBV10-2|TRBD2
TGCGCCAGCAGCCGGACTAGCGGGAGTTATGAGCAGTACTTC
CASSRTSGSYEQYF
>TRBJ1-3|.|TRBV19|.
TGTGCCAGTAGTATCGGGTGGCTGTTGAATGGAAACACCATATATTTT
CASSIGWLLNGNTIYF
>TRBJ1-3|.|TRBV18|.
TGTGCCAGCTCACCTCAGGAGGGCTCCTCTGGAAACACCATATATTTT
CASSPQEGSSGNTIYF
>TRBJ2-1|.|TRBV4-2|.
TGTGCCAGCAGCCAGGCCCAGGGCCAGGACTACAATGAGCAGTTCTTC
CASSQAQGQDYNEQFF
>TRBJ2-3|few|TRBV7-9|TRBD2
TGTGCCAGCAGCCCAGGGAGCGGGAGAACAGATACGCAGTATTTT
CASSPGSGRTDTQYF
>TRBJ2-2|.|TRBV30|.
TGTGCCTGTTGGGCCTCTCCCATGACCGGGGAGCTGTTTTTT
CACWASPMTGELFF
>TRBJ2-1|.|TRBV12-2|.
TGTGCAAGTCGCTCCTTAGCGGGAGGGTGGTACAATGAGCAGTTCTTC
CASRSLAGGWYNEQFF
>TRBJ1-2|.|TRBV3-1/TRBV3-2|.
TGTGCCAGCAGTGGCTTACCAGGTATCTATGGCTACACCTTC
CASSGLPGIYGYTF
>TRBJ2-5|.|TRBV6-5|TRBD1
TGTGCCAGCAGTAGGGGGCCACAAGAGACCCAGTACTTC
CASSRGPQETQYF
>TRBJ2-1|.|TRBV7-2|.
TGTGCCAGCAGCTTAGATTGGGGCGACAATGAGCAGTTCTTC
CASSLDWGDNEQFF
>TRBJ2-1|once|TRBV11-3|.
TGTGCCAGCAGCTTAGTTTCGGGAGACAGCCTCGGTGAGCAGTTCTTC
CASSLVSGDSLGEQFF
>TRBJ2-2|.|TRBV4-2|TRBD2
TGTGCCAGCAGCTATACATCCGGGACTAGGATCGGGGAGCTGTTTTTT
CASSYTSGTRIGELFF
>TRBJ2-5|.|TRBV6-1|.
TGTGCCAGCAGTGAAGGGAACAGCCAAGAGACCCAGTACTTC
CASSEGNSQETQYF
>TRBJ2-2|.|TRBV27|.
TGTGCCAGCAGTTTGGAGACCGGGGAGCTGTTTTTT
CASSLETGELFF
>TRBJ2-4|.|TRBV7-2|.
TGTGCCAGCAGCCCTGGCGGAGGGGACATTCAGTACTTC
CASSPGGGDIQYF
>TRBJ1-2|.|TRBV5-1|TRBD1
TGCGCCAGCAGCCCCGAGGGGACAGGGGGCTATGGCTACACCTTC
CASSPEGTGGYGYTF
>TRBJ2-7|.|TRBV2|.
TGTGCCAGCAGCGAGGAGGGGAGATTTTACGAGCAGTACTTC
CASSEEGRFYEQYF
>TRBJ2-2|once|TRBV5-4|TRBD1
TGTGCCAGCAGCTTGGCCTCAGGGGGCCGAACCGGGGAGCTGTTTTTT
CASSLASGGRTGELFF
>TRBJ2-1|.|TRBV7-2|.
TGTGCCAGCAGCTTCCCCGGGTCGCGGAATGAGCAGTTCTTC
CASSFPGSRNEQFF
>TRBJ1-5|few|TRBV5-1|TRBD1
TGCGCCAGCAGCTTACAGCCGGACAGGAATCAGCCCCAGCATTTT
CASSLQPDRNQPQHF
>TRBJ1-2|.|TRBV10-3|TRBD1
TGTGCCATCAGTGAGGACAGGGTCGGAGGCTACACCTTC
CAISEDRVGGYTF
>TRBJ2-1|many|TRBV7-6|.
TGTGCCAGCAGCTTAGAAGCGGTAAACAATGAGCAGTTCTTC
CASSLEAVNNEQFF
>TRBJ1-2|once|TRBV4-3|.
TGCGCCAGCAGCCAAGATTTTGCGGGGCTCCACTATGGCTACACCTTC
CASSQDFAGLHYGYTF
>TRBJ1-5|.|TRBV3-1/TRBV3-2|TRBD1
TGTGCCAGCAGCCAAGCCCCGGGACAGGGTCGACAGCCCCAGCATTTT
CASSQAPGQGRQPQHF
>TRBJ2-5|.|TRBV11-1|.
TGTGCCAGCAGCGTGAGGGTCCAAGAGACCCAGTACTTC
CASSVRVQETQYF
>TRBJ2-1|.|TRBV27|TRBD1
TGTGCCAGCAGTCCCGGGACAGGGGTACGGTTCTTC
CASSPGTGVRFF
>TRBJ1-1|.|TRBV6-5|.
TGTGCCAGCAAGTCCGAGGTCCCCAGCACTGAAGCTTTCTTT
CASKSEVPSTEAFF
>TRBJ1-4|.|TRBV18|.
TGTGCCAGCTCAGAGGACAGATATAATGAAAAACTGTTTTTT
CASSEDRYNEKLFF
>TRBJ1-1|once|TRBV4-1|.
TGCGCCAGCAGCCCCAGGGGCCAACTTGAAGCTTTCTTT
CASSPRGQLEAFF
>TRBJ2-2|.|TRBV14|TRBD2
TGTGCCAGCAGCCTTCGACTAGCGGGGGACACCGGGGAGCTGTTTTTT
CASSLRLAGDTGELFF
>TRBJ2-7|.|TRBV5-1|.
TGCGCCAGCAGCCCCGGGGTAAAGGTCTCCTACGAGCAGTACTTC
CASSPGVKVSYEQYF
>TRBJ1-1|.|TRBV29-1|TRBD1
TGCAGCGTCAAAGGGACAGGGGGCTGGAACACTGAAGCTTTCTTT
CSVKGTGGWNTEAFF
>TRBJ2-7|.|TRBV5-1|TRBD1
TGCGCCAGCAACTCCGGGACAGGGTCCCACGAGCAGTACTTC
CASNSGTGSHEQYF
>TRBJ2-3|.|TRBV5-1|TRBD2
TGCGCCAGCAGCTTGGCTACTAGCGGGAGCACAGATACGCAGTATTTT
CASSLATSGSTDTQYF
>TRBJ2-2|.|TRBV9|.
TGTGCCAGCAAGACAGAAAACACCGGGGAGCTGTTTTTT
CASKTENTGELFF
>TRBJ2-1|.|TRBV6-5|TRBD2
TGTGCCAGCAGCTCGACTAGCGGGGGGCTCAATGAGCAGTTCTTC
CASSSTSGGLNEQFF
>TRBJ2-3|once|TRBV7-2|.
TGTGCCAGCAGCCCCTACACAGATACGCAGTATTTT
CASSPYTDTQYF
>TRBJ1-2|.|TRBV4-3|TRBD1
TGCGCCAGCAGCCAAGCGGGACAGGGGTGGGGTGGCTACACCTTC
CASSQAGQGWGGYTF
>TRBJ2-7|.|TRBV6-2/TRBV6-3|TRBD2
TGTGCCAGCAGTTACCACCGGGCCACGACTAGCGGCTCCTACGAGCAGTACTTC
CASSYHRATTSGSYEQYF
>TRBJ2-7|.|TRBV7-8|TRBD1
TGTGCCAGCAGCTTGGGGGACAGGGGCCCTTACGAGCAGTACTTC
CASSLGDRGPYEQYF
>TRBJ2-5|.|TRBV3-1/TRBV3-2|TRBD2
TGTGCCAGCAGCAAGCGGGACTCCCCCTGGGAAGAGACCCAGTACTTC
CASSKRDSPWEETQYF
>TRBJ2-3|.|TRBV25-1|TRBD2
TGTGCCAGCAGTGGGGCGGGGGGCCCAGATACGCAGTATTTT
CASSGAGGPDTQYF
>TRBJ1-4|once|TRBV5-1|TRBD1
TGCGCCAGCAGCTTTAGAGGACAGGGGGCAACTAATGAAAAACTGTTTTTT
CASSFRGQGATNEKLFF
>TRBJ1-5|.|TRBV18|.
TGTGCCAGCTCACCCCGCGCGGGGGCTAATCAGCCCCAGCATTTT
CASSPRAGANQPQHF
>TRBJ2-7|.|TRBV2|TRBD2
TGTGCCAGCACCGGACTAGCGGGAGTTATCTCCTACGAGCAGTACTTC
CASTGLAGVISYEQYF
>TRBJ2-7|.|TRBV7-6|.
TGTGCCAGCAGCCCCCGACGACAGGCCCCCCGGAACGAGCAGTACTTC
CASSPRRQAPRNEQYF